These 23 T cell receptor beta chains were sequenced from one sample in a study of blood T cell repertoires in COVID-19. Only in-frame clones appear in the TCRdb table, and some are missing; sequencing was by immunoSEQ multiplex PCR. In the table there are about 100,000 clones, about 90% of which are singletons. Sequencing was performed on peripheral blood. These receptors were obtained from a human donor in a cohort sampled during active COVID-19.

V and J are TRBV10-1 and TRBJ1-2, with no clear D. From germline, CDR1 is WNHNN and CDR2 SYGVQD (reference sequence). Trimming took off 0 bases at V and 5 bases at J, with 7 bases between the two ends. The CDR3 is 13 residues long. CDR3: CASSESTGYGYTF. In DNA, the CDR3 is TGCGCCAGCAGTGAGTCGACTGGATATGGCTACACCTTC.

The chain joins TRBV2 to TRBJ1-5, with 10 bases aligning to TRBD1. The CDR3 sequence is 14 residues long. V was clipped by 4 bases and J by 7 bases; unmatched bases: 4. CDR1 and CDR2 (germline): SNHLY, FYNNEI. The CDR3 DNA sequence: TGTGCCAGCAGTGCGGAGACAGGGGGCCAGCCCCAGCATTTT. Protein sequence: CASSAETGGQPQHF.

The chain employs TRBV7-3 and TRBJ1-1; no clear D gene. This CDR3 contains 14 residues. The V gene's germline CDR1 is SGHTA and CDR2 FQGTGA. Trimming shortened V by 1 base and J by 2 bases, and 8 bases separated the two germline ends. The CDR3 region has the DNA TGTGCCAGCAGCTTAATAGCCGGTAACACTGAAGCTTTCTTT. It encodes CASSLIAGNTEAFF.

The V gene is TRBV30, the J gene TRBJ1-1; D remains ambiguous. The CDR3 has 10 amino acids. Trimming cost V 2 bases and J 7 bases, with 5 bases left between them. CDR1 and CDR2 (germline): GTSNPN, SVGIG (reference sequence). CDR3 sequence (DNA): TGTGCCTGGAGTAGAGGTGAAGCTTTCTTT. Translation: CAWSRGEAFF.

This chain connects TRBV4-1 to TRBJ2-7; D might be TRBD1 (5 bases). Between the trimmed V and J ends, which lost 4 bases and 2 bases, there was a span of 18 bases. The germline CDR1 and CDR2 sequences are MGHRA and YSYEKL. There are 16 residues in the CDR3. The CDR3 is CASSPFPAGPTYEQYF. CDR3 coding DNA: TGCGCCAGCAGCCCATTCCCGGCAGGGCCGACCTACGAGCAGTACTTC.

The rearrangement joins TRBV5-6 to TRBJ2-5, with D tentatively TRBD2 (5 bases). CDR1 and CDR2 from the germline V gene are SGHDT and YYEEEE. V lost 0 bases and J 7 bases, leaving 13 bases between the germline ends. This CDR3 is 14 amino acids long. The CDR3 protein is CASSLDPQRGTQYF. As DNA, the CDR3 is TGTGCCAGCAGCTTGGACCCCCAACGGGGGACCCAGTACTTC.

This chain links TRBV5-1 with TRBJ2-6; 7 nucleotides agree with TRBD1. V lost 5 bases, J lost 2 bases, and 4 bases stayed unmatched. Germline-derived CDR1 and CDR2 are SGHRS and YFSETQ. There are 15 residues in the CDR3. CDR3 sequence reads: CASSTRGPGANVLTF. CDR3 sequence (DNA): TGCGCCAGCAGTACAAGGGGGCCTGGGGCCAACGTCCTGACTTTC.

This chain links TRBV10-3 with TRBJ1-5; D is perhaps TRBD1 (6 bases). Germline V gene data show CDR1 as ENHRY and CDR2 as SYGVKD. V was clipped by 6 bases and J by 3 bases, with 12 bases between them. This CDR3 spans 14 amino acids. CDR3 bases: TGTGCCATCAGCCTCGGACAGTACAATCAGCCCCAGCATTTT. Its protein is CAISLGQYNQPQHF.

The rearrangement joins TRBV28 to TRBJ2-1, with D possibly matching TRBD2 (6 bases). The CDR3 has 16 residues. Trimming left V 6 bases short and J 2 bases short, with 17 bases between. The germline V gene encodes CDR1 MDHEN and CDR2 SYDVKM. CDR3 loop: CASSSRWDLPYNEQFF. The CDR3 bases are TGTGCCAGCAGCTCCCGATGGGACTTGCCCTACAATGAGCAGTTCTTC.

This clone was found once. The chain recombines TRBV27 with TRBJ1-1; 7 bases align to TRBD1. J gave up 0 bases and V 6 bases, and 13 bases lay outside the gene matches. Germline assignment: CDR1 MNHEY and CDR2 SMNVEV (reference sequence). CDR3 size: 17 residues. The CDR3 here is CASRSSLPTGMNTEAFF. The CDR3 coding sequence is TGTGCCAGCAGGTCTTCCCTACCGACAGGGATGAACACTGAAGCTTTCTTT.

This chain joins TRBV7-9 and TRBJ1-1, with D possibly being TRBD1 (5 bases). The CDR3 sequence is 14 residues long. V dropped 7 bases and J dropped 4 bases, with 16 bases sitting between them. CDR1 and CDR2 (germline): SEHNR, FQNEAQ (reference sequence). The CDR3 coding sequence is TGTGCCAGCACCAAGTACCGGGGGGGCACTGAAGCTTTCTTT. Its protein is CASTKYRGGTEAFF.

This rearrangement joins TRBV2 to TRBJ2-2, with no clear D. This CDR3 has 14 amino acids. CDR1 is SNHLY and CDR2 is FYNNEI in the germline V gene. Trimming pared 7 bases from V and 2 bases from J, leaving 11 bases between. DNA for the CDR3: TGTGCCAGCACCGGATCGGGTAACACCGGGGAGCTGTTTTTT. This gives the protein CASTGSGNTGELFF.

This chain connects TRBV6-1 to TRBJ2-7; 7 bases match TRBD2. Germline trimming cut 2 bases from V and 2 bases from J; bases unmatched to any gene: 12. CDR3 length equals 17 residues. CDR1 MNHNS and CDR2 SASEGT come from the germline V gene. CDR3 residues: CASSESPSGAGTYEQYF. As DNA, the CDR3 is TGTGCCAGCAGTGAAAGTCCGTCGGGAGCGGGAACCTACGAGCAGTACTTC.

The rearrangement links TRBV28 to TRBJ2-7; 11 bases align to TRBD2. The CDR3 covers 15 residues. Per the germline V gene, CDR1 is MDHEN and CDR2 is SYDVKM. J gave up 3 bases and V 5 bases, and 6 bases lay outside the gene matches. As DNA, the CDR3 is TGTGCCAGCAGTCATAGCGGGAGGGGATTCTACGAGCAGTACTTC. Its translation is CASSHSGRGFYEQYF.

The sample holds one count of this clone. The chain's CDR3 is CAWNVGRGYNEQFF. DNA for the CDR3: TGTGCCTGGAACGTCGGGCGGGGGTACAATGAGCAGTTCTTC. The V gene is TRBV30, the J gene TRBJ2-1; 7 nucleotides line up with TRBD2. Trimming removed 4 bases from V and 4 bases from J; junction bases left unmatched: 7. Looked up from germline, CDR1 is GTSNPN and CDR2 is SVGIG (reference sequence). The CDR3 covers 14 residues.

V usage is TRBV6-5 and J usage is TRBJ2-1, with TRBD1 matching 9 bases. CDR1 is MNHEY, CDR2 SVGAGI, per germline. J was trimmed by 9 bases and V by 4 bases; bases with no gene match: 13. This CDR3 spans 16 amino acids. CDR3 bases: TGTGCCAGCAGTTTTGTAAACAGGGGGCGCGGGGTTGAGCAGTTCTTC. Translation: CASSFVNRGRGVEQFF.

This chain links TRBV4-1 with TRBJ2-1, with D possibly TRBD1 on 5 matching bases. Trimming removed 1 base from V and 4 bases from J, with 14 bases in between. The length of the CDR3 is 16 residues. Germline CDR1 and CDR2: MGHRA and YSYEKL. This CDR3 reads CASSQAGLGVYNEQFF. For the CDR3, the DNA is TGCGCCAGCAGCCAAGCAGGGCTAGGAGTATACAATGAGCAGTTCTTC.

V usage is TRBV7-9 and J usage is TRBJ1-4, with 9 bases aligning to TRBD1. The CDR3 is 14 residues long. Germline loops: CDR1 SEHNR, CDR2 FQNEAQ (reference sequence). V lost 5 bases, J lost 10 bases, and 8 bases stayed unmatched. Here the CDR3 reads CASSSGTGKGKLFF. In nucleotides, the CDR3 is TGTGCCAGCAGCAGTGGGACAGGGAAGGGAAAACTGTTTTTT.

The genes are TRBV5-4 and TRBJ2-3; 14 bases fit TRBD2. V dropped 4 bases and J dropped 0; count of bases not matched to a gene: 13. In germline, CDR1 is SGHNT, CDR2 YYREEE (reference sequence). The CDR3 sequence is 20 residues long. The CDR3 protein is CASSPDVPGLAGASTDTQYF. The DNA of the CDR3 is TGTGCCAGCAGCCCTGACGTCCCGGGACTAGCGGGGGCAAGCACAGATACGCAGTATTTT.

The chain carries TRBV11-2 and TRBJ2-1; 7 positions match TRBD1. Germline CDR1 and CDR2: SGHAT and FQNNGV. V dropped 2 bases and J dropped 12; count of bases not matched to a gene: 7. The CDR3 totals 13 residues. In DNA, the CDR3 is TGTGCCAGCAGCTTATTAACCGGGACAGCGCAGTTCTTC. This gives the protein CASSLLTGTAQFF.

V is TRBV19 and J is TRBJ1-3; TRBD1 is a possible D gene (5 bases). Germline assignment: CDR1 LNHDA and CDR2 SQIVND (reference sequence). With 10 bases removed from V and 2 bases from J, the gap between germline ends came to 9 bases. This CDR3 spans 12 amino acids. The CDR3 DNA follows: TGTGCCACGCAGGGAACTGGAAACACCATATATTTT. This encodes CATQGTGNTIYF.

The CDR3 DNA reads TGTGCCAGCAGCTTAGGGCCTAGCGGGAGCATGAGCACAGATACGCAGTATTTT. It translates to CASSLGPSGSMSTDTQYF. This chain joins TRBV11-2 and TRBJ2-3, with 10 bases that match TRBD2. J was trimmed by 0 bases and V by 1 base; bases with no gene match: 7. The germline gives CDR1 SGHAT, CDR2 FQNNGV. This CDR3 has 18 amino acids.

V is TRBV3-1 (or the pseudogene TRBV3-2) and J is TRBJ2-3; no reliable D call. V shed 4 bases and J shed 4 bases, with 12 bases lying between them. Germline V gene sequence: CDR1 LGHDT, CDR2 YNNKEL (reference sequence). This CDR3 has 14 amino acids. Here the CDR3 reads CASSPPIPPDTQYF. The CDR3 DNA reads TGTGCCAGCAGCCCCCCCATCCCCCCAGATACGCAGTATTTT.